Reported below is one T cell receptor beta chain. No antigen is known for it. Repertoires were generated with immunoSEQ multiplex PCR, while TCRdb's copy carries only in-frame clones and drops some. The table records around 120,000 clones, roughly 90% of them present only once. The germline V gene has CDR1 MGHRA and CDR2 YSYEKL. This CDR3 has 15 amino acids. With 4 bases removed from V and 5 bases from J, the gap between germline ends came to 18 bases. The sample is drawn from a study of T cell responses to AZD1222 COVID-19 vaccine. The study, taken as a whole, reports: Targets within unmutated variant regions were reportedly found for nearly half of spike-specific TCRs. At study baseline, merely six AZD1222 recipients were seropositive.

The TCR sequence derives from an adult in good health. The genes are TRBV4-1 and TRBJ2-7; D perhaps matches TRBD1 (6 bases). The specimen comprised peripheral blood, sampled on day 0 of AZD1222 vaccination. The CDR3 DNA reads as TGCGCCAGCAGCCCTCGACACCAGGGGTCCCACGAGCAGTACTTC. Translation gives CASSPRHQGSHEQYF.